This TCR beta chain appears in the sequencing data of a study of neurological immune-mediated disorders. TCRdb itself ran the 5' RACE reads through MiXCR, one entry per CDR3 protein. This table holds some 65,000 distinct CDR3 sequences, approximately 5.2% found once. This clonotype was found many times. This CDR3 region has 13 residues. The V end lost 4 bases, the J end lost 0 bases, and 7 bases lay between the germline ends. Germline V gene sequence: CDR1 SQVTM, CDR2 ANQGSEA. This rearrangement joins TRBV29-1 to TRBJ1-5; D is undetermined. The receptor comes from a woman aged 30 to 39 with multiple sclerosis. Sequences were obtained from PBMCs. The CDR3 DNA follows: TGCAGCGTTGGAGAGTATAGCAATCAGCCCCAGCATTTT. Translating gives CSVGEYSNQPQHF.